The 29 T cell receptor beta chains presented below share a single source sample, sequenced in a study of cytomegalovirus exposure and HLA in healthy donors (dated by TCRdb to the late 2010s). Preparation of the library involved the immunoSEQ multiplex PCR assay. For the multiplex PCR, a mixture combining 60 forward primers for TCR Vbeta segments and 13 reverse primers for TCR Jbeta segments was used. Drawn from immuneACCESS, this table holds only the in-frame rearrangements with V and J called that TCRdb kept. Clones are partly lost; checked studies trace under half to an unresolved V gene and leave the rest unexplained. This sample has about 120,000 clones in its table, and around 87% of those were observed once. The top ten clonotypes cover less than 2% of the sample. The sample comprised PBMCs. Source of these receptors: a man aged 35-49 years in good health and CMV-seronegative.

The chain employs TRBV5-4 and TRBJ1-6; D is undetermined. Germline loops: CDR1 SGHNT, CDR2 YYREEE (reference sequence). The germline V and J ends were trimmed by 5 bases and 7 bases, with 19 bases remaining between them. The CDR3 sequence is 16 residues long. The CDR3 DNA is TGTGCCAGCAGTCCGTCCCCAGACACGGGGAATTCACCCCTCCACTTT. This translates into CASSPSPDTGNSPLHF.

The chain employs TRBV6-5 and TRBJ1-1; D is unresolved. From germline, CDR1 is MNHEY and CDR2 SVGAGI. Trimming took off 6 bases at V and 5 bases at J, with 13 bases between the two ends. This CDR3 spans 13 amino acids. The chain's CDR3 is CASRPLTGTEAFF. Written as DNA, the CDR3 is TGTGCCAGCAGACCACTTACGGGGACTGAAGCTTTCTTT.

The chain uses TRBV19 and TRBJ1-5; D is possibly TRBD1 (5 bases). The CDR3 runs to 15 residues. The germline V gene encodes CDR1 LNHDA and CDR2 SQIVND (reference sequence). Trimming stripped 0 bases from V and 4 bases from J, with 10 bases between. This chain's CDR3 is CASSIDGGVNQPQHF. As DNA, the CDR3 is TGTGCCAGTAGTATAGACGGGGGAGTTAATCAGCCCCAGCATTTT.

V usage is TRBV6-5 and J usage is TRBJ2-7, with D maybe TRBD1 (5 bases). Germline-derived CDR1 and CDR2 are MNHEY and SVGAGI. The CDR3 is 14 residues long. V was shortened by 6 bases and J by 1 base, with 13 bases between the two germline ends. DNA for the CDR3: TGTGCCAGCAGAGCCCCGGACACTTCCTACGAGCAGTACTTC. Protein: CASRAPDTSYEQYF.

The genes are TRBV4-2 and TRBJ2-3; D gene unclear. Trimming pared 3 bases from V and 10 bases from J, leaving 17 bases between. Germline V gene lookup returns CDR1 LGHNA and CDR2 YNFKEQ. This CDR3 has 14 residues. This CDR3 reads CASSQELPALAQYF. For the CDR3, the DNA is TGTGCCAGCAGCCAGGAGCTCCCCGCCCTAGCGCAGTATTTT.

In this sample, this clone turned up once. The J gene is TRBJ1-1, the V gene TRBV28, with TRBD1 as a possible D gene (5 bases). The V end was cut by 2 bases, the J end by 8 bases, with 12 bases between. The CDR3 consists of 13 residues. Germline V gives CDR1 MDHEN, CDR2 SYDVKM. The CDR3 DNA sequence: TGTGCCAGCAGTTTAGGGGGACTCAGGGAAGCTTTCTTT. Its translation is CASSLGGLREAFF.

The chain recombines TRBV4-1 with TRBJ2-7; the D gene is possibly TRBD1 (5 bases). Germline CDR1 MGHRA, CDR2 YSYEKL. The CDR3 loop spans 13 amino acids. V was clipped by 5 bases and J by 4 bases, with 12 bases between them. The CDR3, as DNA: TGCGCCAGCAGCTTCGACAGCCAATACGAGCAGTACTTC. Translating gives CASSFDSQYEQYF.

Here the CDR3 DNA reads TGCGCCAGCAGCCGACCGGGTCCTACCACAGATACGCAGTATTTT. Translation: CASSRPGPTTDTQYF. The chain combines TRBV5-1 with TRBJ2-3; D not resolved. The germline V gene encodes CDR1 SGHRS and CDR2 YFSETQ. V gave up 4 bases and J gave up 2 bases, with 14 bases separating them. The CDR3 length is 15 residues.

The chain recombines TRBV5-4 with TRBJ1-5; D perhaps matches TRBD1 (6 bases). CDR1 is SGHNT, CDR2 YYREEE, per germline (reference sequence). Trimming pared 2 bases from V and 0 bases from J, leaving 9 bases between. The CDR3 spans 15 residues. CDR3 sequence: CASSLQGVSNQPQHF. The CDR3 DNA sequence: TGTGCCAGCAGCTTACAGGGCGTTAGCAATCAGCCCCAGCATTTT.

The V and J genes are TRBV7-2 and TRBJ2-7; a possible D gene is TRBD1 (7 bases). Germline V gene sequence: CDR1 SGHTA, CDR2 FQGNSA. The V end lost 2 bases, the J end lost 3 bases, and 17 bases lay between the germline ends. This CDR3 region has 16 residues. CDR3 in DNA: TGTGCCAGCAGCTTAAGGGGGGTGGGACAGAACTACGAGCAGTACTTC. Protein product: CASSLRGVGQNYEQYF. Combining the CDR3 with reference TRBV7-2 and TRBJ2-7 gives the whole variable domain GAGVSQSPSNKVTEKGKDVELRCDPISGHTALYWYRQSLGQGLEFLIYFQGNSAPDKSGLPSDRFSAERTGGSVSTLTIQRTQQEDSAVYLCASSLRGVGQNYEQYFGPGTRLTVT.

This rearrangement joins TRBV5-1 to TRBJ2-1; weak D call: TRBD1 (5 bases). V lost 6 bases to trimming and J lost 7 bases, with 17 bases between them. The CDR3 consists of 14 residues. Germline CDR1 is SGHRS and CDR2 is YFSETQ. CDR3 DNA: TGCGCCAGCACCGGACACACAATGGAGAATGAGCAGTTCTTC. Translating it yields CASTGHTMENEQFF.

The CDR3 protein is CASSSVRGRADTQYF. DNA for the CDR3: TGTGCCAGCAGTTCGGTCAGGGGCCGGGCAGATACGCAGTATTTT. V usage is TRBV28 and J usage is TRBJ2-3, with D possibly TRBD1 on 6 matching bases. V was trimmed by 4 bases and J by 4 bases, leaving 15 bases between them. There are 15 residues in the CDR3. Germline V gene lookup returns CDR1 MDHEN and CDR2 SYDVKM.

The gene calls are TRBV5-6 and TRBJ1-2; D ambiguous. Germline V lookup: CDR1 SGHDT, CDR2 YYEEEE. The CDR3 consists of 15 residues. V was trimmed by 4 bases and J by 5 bases, leaving 18 bases between them. The CDR3 region has the DNA TGTGCCAGCAGCCTCGTTGGTACAGCCCAATATGGCTACACCTTC. It is translated as CASSLVGTAQYGYTF.

The chain links TRBV7-9 to TRBJ1-4; D remains unclear. V lost 4 bases and J lost 6, with 15 bases in between. The CDR3 totals 15 residues. Germline V lookup: CDR1 SEHNR, CDR2 FQNEAQ (reference sequence). The CDR3 is CASSSLGRGYEKLFF. In DNA, the CDR3 is TGTGCCAGCAGCTCTCTAGGACGGGGATATGAAAAACTGTTTTTT.

This chain uses TRBV23-1 with TRBJ2-7; TRBD1 matches at 9 bases. TRBV23-1 is designated an ORF whose function remains uncertain. The junction had 7 bases not matched to a gene; V was cut back by 2 bases and J by 2 bases. The CDR3 totals 16 residues. CDR3 region: CASSQTSRDRAYEQYF. The CDR3 DNA sequence: TGCGCCAGCAGTCAAACCTCCCGGGACAGGGCCTACGAGCAGTACTTC.

The CDR3: CASSPRPNEGQYF. In DNA, the CDR3 is TGTGCCAGCAGCCCTCGTCCGAACGAGGGGCAGTACTTC. This chain connects TRBV7-3 to TRBJ2-7; maybe TRBD2 (5 bases). The CDR3 extends over 13 amino acids. Trimming cost V 5 bases and J 9 bases, with 17 bases left between them. CDR1 SGHTA and CDR2 FQGTGA come from the germline V gene.

CDR3 residues: CAWSSPPRDRGSNQPQHF. CDR3 nucleotide sequence: TGTGCCTGGAGTTCTCCCCCCCGTGACAGGGGTAGCAATCAGCCCCAGCATTTT. The genes are TRBV30 and TRBJ1-5; 8 bases fit TRBD1. The germline V gene has CDR1 GTSNPN and CDR2 SVGIG (reference sequence). This CDR3 comprises 18 residues. V shed 2 bases, J shed 0 bases, and the junction held 12 bases outside the gene matches.

V is TRBV7-9 and J is TRBJ1-5; D is ambiguous. V dropped 1 base and J dropped 4 bases, with 17 bases sitting between them. Germline-derived CDR1 and CDR2 are SEHNR and FQNEAQ (reference sequence). The CDR3 has 17 amino acids. CDR3 sequence (DNA): TGTGCCAGCAGCTTAGACTTTACTGGCCGCGGTAATCAGCCCCAGCATTTT. It is translated as CASSLDFTGRGNQPQHF.

The gene calls are TRBV2 and TRBJ2-7, with D maybe TRBD1 (6 bases). Trimming took 7 bases from V and 2 from J, leaving 15 bases between them. Germline V gives CDR1 SNHLY, CDR2 FYNNEI. CDR3 length equals 14 residues. CDR3 DNA: TGTGCCAGCAACACCGGGACAAACGCCTACGAGCAGTACTTC. Translated: CASNTGTNAYEQYF.

The chain couples TRBV5-4 to TRBJ2-3, with D possibly TRBD1 on 5 matching bases. Trimming cost V 4 bases and J 0 bases, with 12 bases left between them. Looked up from germline, CDR1 is SGHNT and CDR2 is YYREEE (reference sequence). The CDR3 extends over 15 amino acids. The CDR3 spells CASSPGNPSTDTQYF. Written as DNA, the CDR3 is TGTGCCAGCAGCCCAGGGAATCCTAGCACAGATACGCAGTATTTT.

This chain connects TRBV7-6 to TRBJ2-6; 12 positions agree with TRBD1. The CDR3 is made up of 22 amino acids. CDR1 is SGHVS, CDR2 FNYEAQ, per germline. V lost 2 bases to trimming and J lost 0 bases; unmatched junction nucleotides: 14. CDR3 sequence reads: CASSLLPGTGGSKPSGANVLTF. Written as DNA, the CDR3 is TGTGCCAGCAGCTTACTTCCGGGGACAGGGGGCTCTAAGCCCTCTGGGGCCAACGTCCTGACTTTC.

Only one count was recorded for this clone. The chain joins TRBV7-2 to TRBJ1-1; 7 bases agree with TRBD1. V was clipped by 5 bases and J by 1 base; unmatched bases: 4. The CDR3 is made up of 14 amino acids. Germline V gene sequence: CDR1 SGHTA, CDR2 FQGNSA. The CDR3 region has the DNA TGTGCCAGCAGCCCCACAGGGGCGAACACTGAAGCTTTCTTT. It encodes CASSPTGANTEAFF.

V gene TRBV2 combines with J gene TRBJ2-7; 8 bases are a match to TRBD1. The CDR3 extends over 15 amino acids. Germline V lookup: CDR1 SNHLY, CDR2 FYNNEI. Trimming took 7 bases from V and 5 from J; bases not matched to a gene: 13. The CDR3 loop is CASMEVGTGINEQYF. The DNA for the CDR3 is TGTGCCAGCATGGAGGTAGGGACAGGTATCAACGAGCAGTACTTC.

About this clone itself: Other DNA sequences in this specimen translate into the identical CDR3. This chain uses TRBV6-5 with TRBJ1-1; the D gene is possibly TRBD1 (6 bases). CDR1 is MNHEY and CDR2 is SVGAGI in the germline V gene. V lost 4 bases to trimming and J lost 1 base, with 7 bases between them. CDR3 length equals 13 residues. Written as DNA, the CDR3 is TGTGCCAGCAGTTCACAGGGGAACACTGAAGCTTTCTTT. It yields the protein CASSSQGNTEAFF.

This sequence joins TRBV15 and TRBJ2-1; 8 bases match TRBD2. Trimming at V came to 1 base and at J to 3 bases, leaving 5 bases not matched to a gene. CDR1 LNHNV and CDR2 YYDKDF come from the germline V gene (reference sequence). This CDR3 has 16 amino acids. CDR3 sequence reads: CATSRVSGTSYNEQFF. For the CDR3, the DNA is TGTGCCACCAGCAGAGTATCCGGGACTAGCTACAATGAGCAGTTCTTC.

The genes are TRBV5-4 and TRBJ2-5; the match to TRBD2 covers 8 bases. V shed 4 bases, J shed 2 bases, and the junction held 13 bases outside the gene matches. The CDR3 is 17 residues long. Germline lookup yields CDR1 SGHNT and CDR2 YYREEE (reference sequence). The CDR3 is CASSPGPGGGAQETQYF. CDR3 in DNA: TGTGCCAGCAGCCCGGGGCCGGGAGGGGGAGCTCAAGAGACCCAGTACTTC.

The V call is TRBV7-9, the J call TRBJ1-4; 7 positions agree with TRBD1. Trimming removed 5 bases from V and 0 bases from J; junction bases left unmatched: 6. Germline V gene sequence: CDR1 SEHNR, CDR2 FQNEAQ (reference sequence). CDR3 size: 16 residues. The CDR3 spells CASSKGTASTNEKLFF. Written as DNA, the CDR3 is TGTGCCAGCAGCAAAGGGACAGCTTCAACTAATGAAAAACTGTTTTTT.

The V and J genes are TRBV19 and TRBJ2-2, with D perhaps TRBD2 (7 bases). The length of the CDR3 is 13 residues. The ends were cut back, 8 bases at V and 4 bases at J, with 11 bases in the middle. Germline V gives CDR1 LNHDA, CDR2 SQIVND (reference sequence). The CDR3 region has the DNA TGTGCCAGTGGGGGGGGCAGCACCGGGGAGCTGTTTTTT. This codes for CASGGGSTGELFF. Complete variable domain (other parts from reference TRBV19 and TRBJ2-2): DGGITQSPKYLFRKEGQNVTLSCEQNLNHDAMYWYRQDPGQGLRLIYYSQIVNDFQKGDIAEGYSVSREKKESFPLTVTSAQKNPTAFYLCASGGGSTGELFFGEGSRLTVL.

This chain connects TRBV6-5 to TRBJ1-1; D may be TRBD1 (6 bases). The CDR3 loop spans 14 amino acids. CDR1 MNHEY and CDR2 SVGAGI come from the germline V gene. Trimming shortened V by 6 bases and J by 4 bases, and 15 bases separated the two germline ends. DNA for the CDR3: TGTGCCAGCAGGTTAACAGGGACGGCCACTGAAGCTTTCTTT. Amino acid sequence: CASRLTGTATEAFF.